These 21 T cell receptor beta chains were all obtained from the same sample, sequenced in a study of blood T cell repertoires in COVID-19. Libraries were prepared by immunoSEQ multiplex PCR; TCRdb keeps only in-frame clonotypes and omits some of them. The sample contains under 95,000 clones, approximately 86% of which appear only once. Sequenced: peripheral blood. Every receptor here comes from a man aged 40-50 years with acute or convalescent COVID-19.

The CDR3 bases are TGCGCCAGCAGCTTGGATGGGACAGAGTACACAGATACGCAGTATTTT. Protein: CASSLDGTEYTDTQYF. The chain links TRBV5-1 to TRBJ2-3, with 7 bases lining up with TRBD1. J gave up 2 bases and V 0 bases, and 6 bases lay outside the gene matches. The V gene's germline CDR1 is SGHRS and CDR2 YFSETQ. The CDR3 sequence is 16 residues long.

In its sample, this clone was seen once. The chain carries TRBV30 and TRBJ2-3, with 7 bases fitting TRBD2. The ends lost 2 bases at V and 4 bases at J; junction bases unmatched: 6. The CDR3 totals 14 residues. CDR1 GTSNPN and CDR2 SVGIG come from the germline V gene (reference sequence). CDR3 region: CAWSWGGVSDTQYF. The DNA of the CDR3 is TGTGCCTGGAGTTGGGGGGGGGTCTCAGATACGCAGTATTTT.

V and J are TRBV29-1 and TRBJ2-1, with a weak D call TRBD1 (6 bases). V gave up 3 bases and J gave up 8 bases, with 20 bases separating them. The germline gives CDR1 SQVTM, CDR2 ANQGSEA. The CDR3 loop spans 15 amino acids. Here the CDR3 reads CSVDRDTSPGDEQFF. Here the CDR3 DNA reads TGCAGCGTTGATCGGGACACTTCGCCGGGCGATGAGCAGTTCTTC.

A single count supports this clone. CDR3 residues: CASSLQGSENTGELFF. The DNA for the CDR3 is TGTGCCAGCAGCTTACAGGGGTCAGAGAACACCGGGGAGCTGTTTTTT. The chain combines TRBV7-9 with TRBJ2-2; tentative D call: TRBD1 (6 bases). With 2 bases removed from V and 1 base from J, the gap between germline ends came to 11 bases. The CDR3 has 16 residues. The germline CDR1 and CDR2 sequences are SEHNR and FQNEAQ (reference sequence).

This chain links TRBV9 with TRBJ1-2, with a tentative D call TRBD1 (5 bases). Trimming left V 0 bases short and J 4 bases short, with 10 bases between. The CDR3 covers 14 residues. From germline, CDR1 is SGDLS and CDR2 YYNGEE. The CDR3 here is CASSVGRASYGYTF. CDR3 coding DNA: TGTGCCAGCAGCGTAGGCAGGGCCTCCTATGGCTACACCTTC.

The rearrangement uses TRBV12-3 or TRBV12-4 and TRBJ2-1; a weak D match, TRBD2 (6 bases). The V gene lost 7 bases and the J gene lost 9 bases, with 16 bases spanning the gap. The CDR3 is 13 amino acids. The CDR3 DNA reads as TGTGCCAGCACCTCCCTCGGCGGGGCTGAGCAGTTCTTC. It yields the protein CASTSLGGAEQFF.

The CDR3 loop is CASSFSGRSEQYF. In nucleotides, the CDR3 is TGTGCCAGCAGCTTCAGCGGGAGGTCCGAGCAGTACTTC. V usage is TRBV3-1 (or the pseudogene TRBV3-2) and J usage is TRBJ2-7; TRBD2 matches 9 bases. Trimming cost V 5 bases and J 6 bases; bases outside gene matches: 5. CDR3 length: 13 residues. In germline, CDR1 is LGHDT, CDR2 YNNKEL (reference sequence).

This sequence joins TRBV3-1 (or the pseudogene TRBV3-2) and TRBJ1-6; TRBD1 matches 7 bases. Germline-derived CDR1 and CDR2 are LGHDT and YNNKEL (reference sequence). Losses at the gene ends were 6 bases for V and 10 bases for J; bases not matched to a gene: 9. CDR3 length equals 14 residues. For the CDR3, the DNA is TGTGCCAGCAGTGACAGGGCCGGGGGCTCACCCCTCCACTTT. Translation gives CASSDRAGGSPLHF.

The genes are TRBV18 and TRBJ1-5; 8 bases match TRBD1. There are 15 residues in the CDR3. The V and J ends lost 3 bases and 7 bases, in that order; junction bases with no gene match: 8. Germline CDR1 KGHSH, CDR2 LQKENI. This CDR3 reads CASSPEQGAFQPQHF. As DNA, the CDR3 is TGTGCCAGCTCACCGGAGCAGGGGGCATTCCAGCCCCAGCATTTT.

The V call is TRBV5-1, the J call TRBJ2-5, with D possibly matching TRBD1 (6 bases). Germline lookup yields CDR1 SGHRS and CDR2 YFSETQ. The CDR3 is 15 residues long. V lost 1 base and J lost 5, with 15 bases in between. In DNA form, the CDR3 reads TGCGCCAGCAGCTTGAGGGCAGGGGATGAGGAGACCCAGTACTTC. Its protein is CASSLRAGDEETQYF.

The chain recombines TRBV7-3 with TRBJ2-2; D not certain. This CDR3 has 14 residues. With 2 bases removed from V and 7 bases from J, the gap between germline ends came to 11 bases. From germline, CDR1 is SGHTA and CDR2 FQGTGA. CDR3 sequence (DNA): TGTGCCAGCAGCTTAGTCGCAGAAGTCGGGGAGCTGTTTTTT. Translating gives CASSLVAEVGELFF.

The genes are TRBV6-5 and TRBJ2-3; no firm D call. The CDR3 consists of 11 residues. Trimming cost V 2 bases and J 11 bases, with 8 bases left between them. Germline CDR1 and CDR2: MNHEY and SVGAGI. The CDR3 region has the DNA TGTGCCAGCAGTTACAACTCTCGGCAGTATTTT. Amino acid sequence: CASSYNSRQYF.

CDR3 in DNA: TGTGCCAGCAGTTCCTCCTACTTACTTAGCAATCAGCCCCAGCATTTT. It encodes CASSSSYLLSNQPQHF. This chain uses TRBV27 with TRBJ1-5; D is undetermined. There are 16 residues in the CDR3. Trimming cost V 4 bases and J 0 bases, with 13 bases left between them. Germline CDR1 reads MNHEY; CDR2 reads SMNVEV (reference sequence).

This clone was counted a few times. The rearrangement joins TRBV29-1 to TRBJ2-5, with 11 positions matching TRBD1. V shed 7 bases and J 0 bases; nucleotides not matched to a gene: 10. CDR3 size: 16 residues. CDR1 is SQVTM and CDR2 is ANQGSEA in the germline V gene. The CDR3 here is CSASAGTGGYQETQYF. The CDR3 DNA reads as TGCAGCGCTTCGGCCGGGACAGGGGGGTACCAAGAGACCCAGTACTTC.

The V gene is TRBV12-3 or TRBV12-4, the J gene TRBJ2-1; 7 bases fit TRBD1. V lost 3 bases and J lost 7; bases outside the gene matches: 3. CDR3 length: 13 amino acids. This chain's CDR3 is CASSFDRENEQFF. In DNA, the CDR3 is TGTGCCAGCAGTTTTGACAGGGAGAATGAGCAGTTCTTC.

This clone was counted a single time. V gene TRBV12-3 or TRBV12-4 combines with J gene TRBJ2-2, with D unresolved. Trimming took off 3 bases at V and 8 bases at J, with 7 bases between the two ends. The CDR3 consists of 12 residues. The DNA for the CDR3 is TGTGCCAGCAGTTTCCTTTCTGGGGAGCTGTTTTTT. Its protein is CASSFLSGELFF.

The chain combines TRBV15 with TRBJ2-3; 7 bases align to TRBD1. The CDR3 spans 14 residues. Trimming cost V 5 bases and J 4 bases; bases outside gene matches: 6. Germline values: CDR1 LNHNV, CDR2 YYDKDF (reference sequence). This CDR3 is CATSGRTGPDTQYF. In DNA form, the CDR3 reads TGTGCCACCAGCGGGCGGACAGGCCCAGATACGCAGTATTTT.

The J gene is TRBJ2-3, the V gene TRBV12-3 or TRBV12-4; no clear D. The CDR3 consists of 12 residues. Deletions cut 3 bases from V and 5 bases from J, with 6 bases between. CDR3 sequence: CASSLVGDTQYF. The CDR3 DNA sequence: TGTGCCAGCAGTTTGGTCGGAGATACGCAGTATTTT.

The gene calls are TRBV9 and TRBJ2-1; 12 bases agree with TRBD1. Looked up from germline, CDR1 is SGDLS and CDR2 is YYNGEE. The CDR3 sequence is 15 residues long. The V gene end was trimmed by 3 bases and the J gene end by 8 bases; junction bases not matched to a gene: 6. The CDR3 nucleotides are TGTGCCAGCAGCGCGGGACAGGGGGCAGGCTATGAGCAGTTCTTC. Translated: CASSAGQGAGYEQFF.

V usage is TRBV6-2 or TRBV6-3 and J usage is TRBJ1-5, with a tentative D call TRBD1 (5 bases). There are 18 residues in the CDR3. Germline loops: CDR1 MNHEY, CDR2 SVGEGT. The ends were cut back, 5 bases at V and 0 bases at J, with 20 bases in the middle. The CDR3 here is CASSQPQATAYSNQPQHF. The CDR3 DNA follows: TGTGCCAGCAGTCAACCACAGGCAACTGCTTATAGCAATCAGCCCCAGCATTTT.

This clone has only one observation. The rearrangement joins TRBV14 to TRBJ1-1, with D possibly being TRBD1 (6 bases). Germline V gene sequence: CDR1 SGHDN, CDR2 FVKESK. V was pared by 4 bases and J by 4 bases, with 10 bases between. The CDR3 sequence is 13 residues long. CDR3 amino acids: CASSPQGTTEAFF. The DNA for the CDR3 is TGTGCCAGCAGCCCTCAGGGGACCACTGAAGCTTTCTTT.